A single sample is the source of the 21 T cell receptor beta chains below, sequenced in a study of immune characteristics of hereditary and idiopathic chronic pancreatitis. Assay used: immunoSEQ multiplex PCR; TCRdb lists only in-frame clones, some missing. The sample shows about 6,000 clones, about 70% of them seen only once. Chronic pancreatitis tissue was collected during total pancreatectomy with islet autotransplantation. Sequenced sample: pancreas tissue with hereditary chronic pancreatitis. The receptors were sampled from a human donor with chronic pancreatitis.

The chain recombines TRBV5-5 with TRBJ2-2; 8 bases are shared with TRBD1. In germline, CDR1 is SGHKS, CDR2 YYEKEE (reference sequence). The CDR3 sequence is 15 residues long. The V and J ends lost 3 bases and 3 bases, in that order; junction bases with no gene match: 4. DNA of the CDR3: TGTGCCAGCAGCTGGCAGGGGGCCGACACCGGGGAGCTGTTTTTT. Its protein product is CASSWQGADTGELFF.

The rearrangement uses TRBV5-1 and TRBJ1-1, with 12 bases lining up with TRBD1. CDR1 and CDR2 from the germline V gene are SGHRS and YFSETQ. Losses at the gene ends were 4 bases for V and 0 bases for J; bases not matched to a gene: 4. This CDR3 has 16 amino acids. The CDR3 DNA is TGCGCCAGCAGCATTGGGACAGGGGGCATGAACACTGAAGCTTTCTTT. Amino acid sequence: CASSIGTGGMNTEAFF.

V gene TRBV30 combines with J gene TRBJ2-3, with 15 nucleotides matching TRBD2. With V trimmed by 0 bases and J by 2 bases, 6 bases remained unmatched. Germline CDR1 is GTSNPN and CDR2 is SVGIG (reference sequence). The CDR3 is 18 amino acids. The DNA for the CDR3 is TGTGCCTGGAGTGTACGGACTAGCGGGGGGGCCCCCACAGATACGCAGTATTTT. Translating gives CAWSVRTSGGAPTDTQYF.

The rearrangement uses TRBV18 and TRBJ1-1, with 9 bases identical to TRBD1. The CDR3 sequence is 15 residues long. Germline trimming cut 4 bases from V and 2 bases from J; bases unmatched to any gene: 5. Germline V gene data show CDR1 as KGHSH and CDR2 as LQKENI. In DNA, the CDR3 is TGTGCCAGCTCACAGGGACAGGGCCCAAACACTGAAGCTTTCTTT. This sequence encodes CASSQGQGPNTEAFF. The whole variable domain, filled in from reference TRBV18 and TRBJ1-1, reads NAGVMQNPRHLVRRRGQEARLRCSPMKGHSHVYWYRQLPEEGLKFMVYLQKENIIDESGMPKERFSAEFPKEGPSILRIQQVVRGDSAAYFCASSQGQGPNTEAFFGQGTRLTVV.

The chain has TRBV5-4 and TRBJ2-5, with 9 bases matching TRBD2. With 2 bases clipped from V and 2 bases from J, the junction kept 4 bases outside the gene matches. The CDR3 is made up of 15 amino acids. Germline V gene sequence: CDR1 SGHNT, CDR2 YYREEE (reference sequence). This CDR3 reads CASSFGRGGQETQYF. The CDR3 nucleotides are TGTGCCAGCAGCTTCGGGCGGGGGGGACAAGAGACCCAGTACTTC.

The J gene is TRBJ1-3, the V gene TRBV5-5; TRBD1 is a possible D gene (6 bases). The V and J ends lost 2 bases and 0 bases respectively, with 6 bases between them. This CDR3 is built from 14 residues. Germline CDR1 reads SGHKS; CDR2 reads YYEKEE (reference sequence). The chain's CDR3 is CASSLGGSGNTIYF. CDR3 coding DNA: TGTGCCAGCAGCTTAGGGGGCTCTGGAAACACCATATATTTT.

The chain joins TRBV15 to TRBJ2-5; the match to TRBD1 covers 7 bases. The CDR3 runs to 15 residues. In germline, CDR1 is LNHNV, CDR2 YYDKDF (reference sequence). Unmatched junction bases numbered 3, after V lost 1 base and J lost 1 base. The CDR3 nucleotides read TGTGCCACCAGCAGAGGGGGGACAGTCCAAGAGACCCAGTACTTC. This codes for CATSRGGTVQETQYF.

The table lists this clone with a few counts. The V and J genes are TRBV2 and TRBJ2-7, with D perhaps TRBD1 or TRBD2 (5 bases each). Trimming pared 6 bases from V and 7 bases from J, leaving 13 bases between. The CDR3 sequence is 12 residues long. CDR1 SNHLY and CDR2 FYNNEI come from the germline V gene. The CDR3 is CASSDLGGEQYV. The CDR3 DNA sequence: TGTGCCAGCAGCGATCTTGGGGGTGAGCAGTACGTC.

The chain links TRBV10-3 to TRBJ2-3; TRBD2 matches 7 bases. V lost 6 bases, J lost 8 bases, and 11 bases stayed unmatched. Germline loops: CDR1 ENHRY, CDR2 SYGVKD. The CDR3 loop spans 14 amino acids. CDR3 bases: TGTGCCATCAGGCCCTGGACTAGTCTCGCTACGCAGTATTTT. This gives the protein CAIRPWTSLATQYF.

Note on this clone: This CDR3 is also generated by other DNA sequences in the sample. This chain uses TRBV4-3 with TRBJ1-3; D uncertain. The V end lost 0 bases, the J end lost 4 bases, and 7 bases lay between the germline ends. The germline gives CDR1 LGHNA, CDR2 YSLEER. This CDR3 has 14 amino acids. This chain's CDR3 is CASSQDSSGNTIYF. Written as DNA, the CDR3 is TGCGCCAGCAGCCAAGATAGCTCCGGAAACACCATATATTTT.

This clone was counted only a few times. The same CDR3 also results from other DNA sequences found in this sample. The chain has TRBV6-5 and TRBJ2-1, with D perhaps matching TRBD1 or TRBD2 (5 bases each). This CDR3 comprises 15 residues. The V end lost 6 bases, the J end lost 3 bases, and 15 bases lay between the germline ends. Germline V lookup: CDR1 MNHEY, CDR2 SVGAGI. CDR3 amino acids: CASSYGRDGYNEQFF. DNA of the CDR3: TGTGCCAGCAGCTATGGCAGGGACGGCTACAATGAGCAGTTCTTC.

V and J are TRBV5-6 and TRBJ2-6; D is undetermined. This CDR3 is built from 16 residues. Between the trimmed V and J ends, which lost 4 bases and 0 bases, there was a span of 11 bases. From germline, CDR1 is SGHDT and CDR2 YYEEEE. CDR3 in DNA: TGTGCCAGCAGCATCCCAGGAGTCTCTGGGGCCAACGTCCTGACTTTC. Protein sequence: CASSIPGVSGANVLTF.

This chain connects TRBV7-9 to TRBJ2-5, with TRBD1 matching 7 bases. Germline V gene data show CDR1 as SEHNR and CDR2 as FQNEAQ (reference sequence). This CDR3 has 13 residues. V lost 3 bases and J lost 4; bases outside the gene matches: 2. The CDR3 here is CASSLRGLETQYF. DNA of the CDR3: TGTGCCAGCAGCTTGAGGGGGCTAGAGACCCAGTACTTC.

The V gene is TRBV19, the J gene TRBJ1-6; TRBD1 aligns across 10 bases. V was clipped by 5 bases and J by 6 bases; unmatched bases: 4. This CDR3 region has 15 residues. CDR1 and CDR2 from the germline V gene are LNHDA and SQIVND (reference sequence). The CDR3 protein is CASSPRTGGNSPLHF. The CDR3 DNA reads as TGTGCCAGTAGTCCTCGGACAGGGGGTAATTCACCCCTCCACTTT.

The genes are TRBV5-8 and TRBJ2-7; 7 positions agree with TRBD1. The CDR3 has 13 residues. Germline CDR1 is SGHTS and CDR2 is YDEGEE. V shed 4 bases and J 3 bases; nucleotides not matched to a gene: 4. The CDR3 DNA sequence: TGTGCCAGCAGCGGGACAGTTGTCTACGAGCAGTACTTC. It is translated as CASSGTVVYEQYF.

J is TRBJ2-7 and V is TRBV5-3; TRBD1 matches at 8 bases. TRBV5-3 carries the ORF label, with uncertain function. The V and J ends lost 5 bases and 3 bases, in that order; junction bases with no gene match: 10. The CDR3 length is 15 residues. This chain's CDR3 is CARSRTRRGRYEQYV. The DNA for the CDR3 is TGTGCCAGAAGTCGAACCCGCAGGGGGCGCTACGAGCAGTACGTC.

The chain has TRBV5-6 and TRBJ2-7, with D perhaps matching TRBD2 (5 bases). Germline V gives CDR1 SGHDT, CDR2 YYEEEE. The CDR3 extends over 14 amino acids. V was trimmed by 3 bases and J by 0 bases, leaving 10 bases between them. DNA for the CDR3: TGTGCCAGCAGCTCGTCCGGGATCTCCTACGAGCAGTACTTC. This codes for CASSSSGISYEQYF.

The CDR3 bases are TGTGCCAGCAGCGGATTTGAGGCTAACTATGGCTACACCTTC. Translation: CASSGFEANYGYTF. This chain uses TRBV25-1 with TRBJ1-2; D not resolved. The ends were cut back, 6 bases at V and 0 bases at J, with 11 bases in the middle. Germline CDR1 is MGHDK and CDR2 is SYGVNS. CDR3 length equals 14 residues.

The rearrangement links TRBV7-2 to TRBJ2-3; D is possibly TRBD2 (5 bases). Germline CDR1 SGHTA, CDR2 FQGNSA. V was cut by 4 bases and J by 2 bases, with 19 bases left in between. This CDR3 region has 17 residues. This CDR3 reads CASSSAAGSLYTDTQYF. The CDR3 DNA is TGTGCCAGCAGCTCCGCGGCGGGTTCTCTATACACAGATACGCAGTATTTT.

The chain combines TRBV24-1 with TRBJ1-2; D perhaps matches TRBD1 (6 bases). V lost 6 bases and J lost 6, with 10 bases in between. Germline V gene data show CDR1 as KGHDR and CDR2 as SFDVKD. This CDR3 comprises 12 residues. CDR3 amino acids: CATSSPGDGYTF. CDR3 sequence (DNA): TGTGCCACCAGTTCTCCAGGGGATGGCTACACCTTC.

CDR3 residues: CASSYSTGLGEAFF. DNA for the CDR3: TGTGCCAGCAGTTACTCGACTGGTTTGGGTGAAGCTTTCTTT. The V call is TRBV6-5, the J call TRBJ1-1; D uncertain. The CDR3 extends over 14 amino acids. V lost 0 bases and J 7 bases, leaving 12 bases between the germline ends. From germline, CDR1 is MNHEY and CDR2 SVGAGI.